This T cell receptor beta chain emerged from a study of T cells in Graves' hyperthyroidism and ophthalmopathy. Study-wide context: Pretreatment peripheral blood was obtained at initial diagnosis.

Study-level findings and limits: In blood, most of the thyroid clonotypes expanded above 0.001 were also present.

Trimming took off 3 bases at V and 8 bases at J, with 11 bases between the two ends. Germline CDR1 and CDR2: SGDLS and YYNGEE. This CDR3 contains 13 residues. Comment on this clonotype: Its specificity is unknown.

Amplified TCR beta CDR3 regions came from RNA transcripts. HTBI primers were the set used in a first-round RT-PCR of the TCR CDR3. TCRdb ran MiXCR on the multiplex PCR reads and lists one entry per CDR3 protein. Among 800,000 or so distinct CDR3 sequences, 35% to 40% were seen once, and the ten largest hold approximately 8.7%. The sample was blood. This sequence originates from a man aged 18 to 29 with Graves' hyperthyroidism. The chain combines TRBV9 with TRBJ1-4, with D possibly TRBD1 on 5 matching bases. CDR3 bases: TGTGCCAGCAGCGCAGGGACTTCCGAAAAACTGTTTTTT. Protein: CASSAGTSEKLFF.